A selection of T cell receptor beta chains follows, all from one sample in a study of type 1 and type 2 diabetes patients. Each CDR3 protein is one row after TCRdb ran MiXCR on the multiplex PCR reads. The table shows 250,000 or so distinct CDR3 sequences, with roughly 50% occurring only once. What was sequenced was peripheral blood mononuclear cells (PBMCs). The receptors stem from a man between 18 and 35 years old with type 2 diabetes. Both conserved end residues are part of each CDR3. Fields, in order: D gene, clone size, V gene, J gene, CDR3 protein, CDR3 DNA. A D gene is named only where the DNA matches it firmly. Not every row has a clone size; where given, it reads once, few, many or a size class.

>.|.|TRBV5-1|TRBJ2-3
CASSLRSETTDTQYF
TGCGCCAGCAGCTTAAGGTCTGAAACCACAGATACGCAGTATTTT
>.|.|TRBV7-3|TRBJ1-6
CASSLSSGGPLHF
TGTGCCAGCAGCTTAAGCTCGGGGGGTCCCCTCCACTTT
>.|few|TRBV7-3|TRBJ2-7
CASSLIGRGEGDGTYEQYF
TGTGCCAGCAGCTTAATCGGTCGTGGCGAGGGGGACGGAACCTACGAGCAGTACTTC
>.|.|TRBV2|TRBJ2-6
CASRRGFSGANVLTF
TGTGCCAGCAGGAGGGGTTTCTCTGGGGCCAACGTCCTGACTTTC
>.|.|TRBV19|TRBJ1-5
CASSRTAKQPQHF
TGTGCCAGTAGCCGGACGGCCAAACAGCCCCAGCATTTT
>TRBD2|.|TRBV2|TRBJ2-1
CAIRLAGDDEQFF
TGTGCCATCCGACTAGCGGGGGACGATGAGCAGTTCTTC
>.|few|TRBV7-2|TRBJ2-1
CASSLIPYNEQFF
TGTGCCAGCAGCTTAATCCCCTACAATGAGCAGTTCTTC
>.|few|TRBV12-5|TRBJ2-3
CASGKGTLSSTDTQYF
TGTGCTAGTGGCAAGGGTACCCTATCTAGCACAGATACGCAGTATTTT
>.|.|TRBV12-3/TRBV12-4|TRBJ1-6
CASSKLQEPLHF
TGTGCCAGCAGCAAACTTCAGGAGCCCCTCCACTTT
>.|.|TRBV7-2|TRBJ2-2
CASSLGLGNTGELFF
TGTGCCAGCAGCTTAGGCTTGGGGAACACCGGGGAGCTGTTTTTT
>.|.|TRBV19|TRBJ2-7
CASRGQTGGNYEQYF
TGTGCCAGTAGGGGCCAGACAGGAGGGAACTACGAGCAGTACTTC
>.|.|TRBV28|TRBJ2-1
CASTLSSAYNEQFF
TGTGCCAGCACCCTATCTAGCGCCTACAATGAGCAGTTCTTC
>.|.|TRBV11-2|TRBJ2-2
CASSLVPFTGELFF
TGTGCCAGCAGCTTAGTCCCTTTCACCGGGGAGCTGTTTTTT
>.|.|TRBV27|TRBJ1-1
CASSLQTGNEAFF
TGTGCCAGCAGTTTACAGACCGGGAATGAAGCTTTCTTT